The clone carrying this TCR beta chain has only a few counts. No antigen is known for it. This entry belongs to a study of blood T cells in healthy people across ages. The study's findings and limits: Roughly linear declines in TCR beta diversity per million T cells occurred with age. Unknown CMV status may confound age-related changes in expanded clones.

The second PCR ran roughly 6 to 11 cycles with a sample-barcoded 5' primer and J-beta primers. TCRdb independently ran MiXCR on the 5' RACE reads; one entry per CDR3 protein. Of approximately 1,000,000 distinct CDR3 sequences listed, around two fifths are singletons. The CDR3 totals 16 residues. The V gene lost 2 bases and the J gene lost 7 bases, with 18 bases spanning the gap. The germline gives CDR1 MNHEY, CDR2 SVGAGI. Sequencing was done on a sample of blood. The V call is TRBV6-5, the J call TRBJ2-1; D might be TRBD2 (7 bases). This sequence was found in a man aged 18 to 29 in good health. This CDR3 reads CASSYEPGGPENEQFF. CDR3 nucleotide sequence: TGTGCCAGCAGTTACGAGCCGGGGGGCCCTGAAAATGAGCAGTTCTTC.